The 22 T cell receptor beta chains below were found in one sample sequenced in a study of T cell responses to AZD1222 COVID-19 vaccine. Clones were sequenced by immunoSEQ multiplex PCR, and TCRdb holds only the in-frame ones, with some missing. The sample carries approximately 140,000 clones, 82% recorded once. The sequencing here drew on peripheral blood, taken on day 0 of MenACWY control vaccination. These TCRs come from an adult in good health.

This sequence joins TRBV20-1 and TRBJ1-6, with D possibly matching TRBD1 (6 bases). V was clipped by 3 bases and J by 9 bases, with 15 bases between them. This CDR3 region has 14 residues. CDR1 is DFQATT and CDR2 is SNEGSKA in the germline V gene (reference sequence). Here the CDR3 DNA reads TGCAGTGCTAGTGGGGCAGGGGAGGCTTCACCCCTCCACTTT. The encoded protein is CSASGAGEASPLHF.

V usage is TRBV29-1 and J usage is TRBJ1-3, with 8 bases that match TRBD1. Germline V lookup: CDR1 SQVTM, CDR2 ANQGSEA. The length of the CDR3 is 17 residues. V shed 4 bases and J 2 bases; nucleotides not matched to a gene: 13. In nucleotides, the CDR3 is TGCAGCGTTGTAGTTCGGCCAGGGGGCGCCGCTGGAAACACCATATATTTT. It is translated as CSVVVRPGGAAGNTIYF.

This clone was counted many times. The CDR3: CATSDGTVYGYTF. Here the CDR3 DNA reads TGTGCCACCAGTGACGGGACAGTCTATGGCTACACCTTC. The gene calls are TRBV24-1 and TRBJ1-2, with 7 nucleotides matching TRBD1. The trim removed 4 bases at V and 4 bases at J, leaving 2 bases unmatched. The CDR3 is 13 amino acids. CDR1 is KGHDR and CDR2 is SFDVKD in the germline V gene.

The genes are TRBV7-9 and TRBJ1-5; D gene uncertain. Germline V gene data show CDR1 as SEHNR and CDR2 as FQNEAQ (reference sequence). Deletions cut 5 bases from V and 1 base from J, with 9 bases between. This CDR3 spans 14 amino acids. The CDR3 protein is CASSPGGSNQPQHF. In DNA form, the CDR3 reads TGTGCCAGCAGCCCAGGAGGAAGCAATCAGCCCCAGCATTTT.

The chain is built from TRBV21-1 and TRBJ2-3. TRBV21-1 is a pseudogene segment. The CDR3 has 14 residues. The CDR3 DNA reads TGTGCCAGCAGCAAAGGGTTTTGCACAGATACGCAGTATTTT. It translates to CASSKGFCTDTQYF.

The chain links TRBV5-1 to TRBJ2-5, with D possibly matching TRBD1 (8 bases). Germline V gene lookup returns CDR1 SGHRS and CDR2 YFSETQ. V lost 4 bases to trimming and J lost 5 bases, with 18 bases between them. This CDR3 has 15 amino acids. The CDR3 bases are TGCGCCAGCAGCCCAGGACAGGGAGGGCATGAGACCCAGTACTTC. Protein product: CASSPGQGGHETQYF.

The J gene is TRBJ2-7, the V gene TRBV5-4; D gene unclear. CDR3 length equals 15 residues. Trimming shortened V by 2 bases and J by 5 bases, and 17 bases separated the two germline ends. From germline, CDR1 is SGHNT and CDR2 YYREEE (reference sequence). CDR3 amino acids: CASSLNSVHSDEQYF. As DNA, the CDR3 is TGTGCCAGCAGCTTAAACAGCGTCCACTCAGACGAGCAGTACTTC.

This clone was counted between two and nine times. The V call is TRBV5-3, the J call TRBJ2-4; no firm D call. TRBV5-3 is noted as an ORF with a role that remains uncertain. With 0 bases removed from V and 0 bases from J, the gap between germline ends came to 7 bases. This CDR3 has 15 amino acids. The CDR3 loop reads CARSLACQAKNIQYF. Written as DNA, the CDR3 is TGTGCCAGAAGCTTGGCATGCCAAGCCAAAAACATTCAGTACTTC.

V gene TRBV3-1 (or the pseudogene TRBV3-2) combines with J gene TRBJ2-3; no firm D call. From germline, CDR1 is LGHDT and CDR2 YNNKEL (reference sequence). The V end was cut by 5 bases, the J end by 0 bases, with 15 bases between. This CDR3 spans 16 amino acids. The DNA for the CDR3 is TGTGCCAGCAGCTACAGTGGGGTAGCAAGCACAGATACGCAGTATTTT. Translation: CASSYSGVASTDTQYF.

This rearrangement joins TRBV7-8 to TRBJ1-1, with 8 bases matching TRBD1. The length of the CDR3 is 15 residues. Trimming took 2 bases from V and 6 from J; bases not matched to a gene: 8. Germline CDR1 SGHVS, CDR2 FQNEAQ. The CDR3 nucleotides are TGTGCCAGCAGCTTACGGACAGGGCGGATTTCTGAAGCTTTCTTT. Its translation: CASSLRTGRISEAFF.

The genes are TRBV5-1 and TRBJ2-5; 9 positions match TRBD2. V lost 4 bases, J lost 2 bases, and 6 bases stayed unmatched. This CDR3 is 15 amino acids long. Germline CDR1 and CDR2: SGHRS and YFSETQ. In DNA, the CDR3 is TGCGCCAGCAGCCCCGCGGGGGGGCTACAAGAGACCCAGTACTTC. Its translation: CASSPAGGLQETQYF.

The chain uses TRBV18 and TRBJ2-5; D perhaps matches TRBD2 (5 bases). This CDR3 has 13 residues. V lost 6 bases, J lost 5 bases, and 13 bases lay in between. Germline-derived CDR1 and CDR2 are KGHSH and LQKENI. CDR3 region: CASSLSLAETQYF. CDR3 DNA sequence: TGTGCCAGCTCTCTCTCATTAGCGGAGACCCAGTACTTC.

This chain uses TRBV29-1 with TRBJ1-4; the D is unclear. V lost 6 bases and J lost 5, with 16 bases in between. Germline V CDR1 and CDR2: SQVTM, ANQGSEA. CDR3 length equals 14 residues. The CDR3 sequence is CSVVGVSNNEKLFF. DNA of the CDR3: TGCAGCGTAGTAGGAGTCAGCAACAATGAAAAACTGTTTTTT. Using reference TRBV29-1 and TRBJ1-4 for the parts outside the CDR3, the full variable domain is SAVISQKPSRDICQRGTSLTIQCQVDSQVTMMFWYRQQPGQSLTLIATANQGSEATYESGFVIDKFPISRPNLTFSTLTVSNMSPEDSSIYLCSVVGVSNNEKLFFGSGTQLSVL.

The rearrangement joins TRBV18 to TRBJ1-2, with no clear D. The germline gives CDR1 KGHSH, CDR2 LQKENI. This CDR3 is built from 14 residues. Trimming took 3 bases from V and 4 from J, leaving 12 bases between them. The DNA for the CDR3 is TGTGCCAGCTCACCCTCCGACGGAGGCTATGGCTACACCTTC. This translates into CASSPSDGGYGYTF.

The chain combines TRBV28 with TRBJ1-2; TRBD1 matches at 9 bases. Germline loops: CDR1 MDHEN, CDR2 SYDVKM. CDR3 size: 13 residues. V shed 6 bases, J shed 4 bases, and the junction held 3 bases outside the gene matches. The CDR3 loop is CASRGQGPYGYTF. As DNA, the CDR3 is TGTGCCAGCAGGGGACAGGGCCCCTATGGCTACACCTTC.

In this sample, this clone turned up once. The chain couples TRBV5-1 to TRBJ2-1; D is ambiguous. Trimming removed 4 bases from V and 7 bases from J, with 15 bases in between. The CDR3 is 14 amino acids. CDR1 is SGHRS, CDR2 YFSETQ, per germline. CDR3 protein: CASSPSPLGNEQFF. The CDR3 coding sequence is TGCGCCAGCAGCCCCTCCCCCTTAGGAAATGAGCAGTTCTTC.

V and J are TRBV7-9 and TRBJ2-3, with D tentatively TRBD1 or TRBD2 (5 bases each). Germline lookup yields CDR1 SEHNR and CDR2 FQNEAQ (reference sequence). V shed 6 bases and J shed 9 bases, with 7 bases lying between them. The CDR3 runs 10 residues. The CDR3 DNA reads as TGTGCCAGCAGTCGGGACACGCAGTATTTT. This sequence encodes CASSRDTQYF.

This chain links TRBV25-1 with TRBJ1-1; 7 bases line up with TRBD1. The CDR3 contains 12 residues. Germline CDR1 reads MGHDK; CDR2 reads SYGVNS. After removal of 6 bases from V and 5 bases from J, the junction contained 3 bases not matched to a gene. DNA of the CDR3: TGTGCCAGCAGACAGGGGTCAACTGAAGCTTTCTTT. Its translation is CASRQGSTEAFF.

This clone was seen more than once but under ten times. The V gene is TRBV14, the J gene TRBJ2-2; TRBD1 matches at 8 bases. Germline V CDR1 and CDR2: SGHDN, FVKESK. The CDR3 runs to 14 residues. The V gene end was trimmed by 3 bases and the J gene end by 4 bases; junction bases not matched to a gene: 1. CDR3 sequence reads: CASSHQGATGELFF. The CDR3 region has the DNA TGTGCCAGCAGCCACCAGGGGGCCACCGGGGAGCTGTTTTTT.

Of note for this clone: Other DNA variants within this sample encode the same CDR3. The V and J genes are TRBV10-3 and TRBJ1-6; 7 bases match TRBD1. There are 14 residues in the CDR3. From germline, CDR1 is ENHRY and CDR2 SYGVKD. V shed 6 bases, J shed 5 bases, and the junction held 4 bases outside the gene matches. CDR3 protein: CAIRTGTDNSPLHF. As DNA, the CDR3 is TGTGCCATCAGGACCGGGACAGATAATTCACCCCTCCACTTT.

In DNA form, the CDR3 reads TGTGCCAGTAGTCAGCCCGACAGGGGAGTTCATGACTATGGCTACACCTTC. Residues: CASSQPDRGVHDYGYTF. The gene calls are TRBV19 and TRBJ1-2; TRBD1 matches 8 bases. This CDR3 comprises 17 residues. Germline CDR1 is LNHDA and CDR2 is SQIVND (reference sequence). V shed 5 bases, J shed 3 bases, and the junction held 14 bases outside the gene matches.

The gene calls are TRBV5-1 and TRBJ1-6; possibly TRBD1 for D (5 bases). Trimming took 6 bases from V and 12 from J, leaving 22 bases between them. The germline V gene has CDR1 SGHRS and CDR2 YFSETQ. The CDR3 covers 15 residues. For the CDR3, the DNA is TGCGCCAGCACCCTGGGTACAGGAAGGTGGGAACCCCTCCACTTT. This codes for CASTLGTGRWEPLHF.